These 24 T cell receptor beta chains were sequenced from one sample in a study of OX40 agonist ivuxolimab in advanced cancers. Profiling relied on immunoSEQ multiplex PCR, and the TCRdb table lists in-frame clones only, not all of them. The sample lists 65,000 to 75,000 clones, approximately 78% seen once, with roughly 6.2% in the top ten. The specimen comprised CD4+ or CD8+ T cells sorted from blood, sampled in a trial of the OX40 agonist ivuxolimab. These receptors originate from an adult with an advanced solid tumor such as melanoma, head and neck, liver or kidney cancer.

The rearrangement links TRBV5-6 to TRBJ1-1, with TRBD1 identical over 8 bases. Germline-derived CDR1 and CDR2 are SGHDT and YYEEEE. The CDR3 consists of 14 residues. The V segment lost 3 bases and the J segment 5 bases; nucleotides outside the gene matches: 6. The CDR3, as DNA: TGTGCCAGCAGCTCGCTCCAGGGGGCGACTGAAGCTTTCTTT. It codes for CASSSLQGATEAFF.

The J gene is TRBJ2-3, the V gene TRBV4-2; 7 nucleotides align to TRBD2. The length of the CDR3 is 14 residues. V lost 0 bases and J lost 4; bases outside the gene matches: 1. The germline V gene has CDR1 LGHNA and CDR2 YNFKEQ. CDR3 sequence: CASSQDGLADTQYF. In nucleotides, the CDR3 is TGTGCCAGCAGCCAAGATGGACTAGCAGATACGCAGTATTTT.

This clone came up once. This chain connects TRBV19 to TRBJ1-2; no firm D call. CDR3 length: 12 residues. CDR1 LNHDA and CDR2 SQIVND come from the germline V gene (reference sequence). The germline V and J ends were trimmed by 3 bases and 7 bases, with 9 bases remaining between them. CDR3 bases: TGTGCCAGTAGTATCCCAAGAGGTGGCTACACCTTC. Its translation is CASSIPRGGYTF.

This sequence joins TRBV5-4 and TRBJ1-1; D is ambiguous. This CDR3 is 16 amino acids long. Germline values: CDR1 SGHNT, CDR2 YYREEE (reference sequence). V lost 0 bases and J 0 bases, leaving 12 bases between the germline ends. The CDR3 nucleotides are TGTGCCAGCAGCTTGGCCTCGGGCGCGATGAACACTGAAGCTTTCTTT. Translating gives CASSLASGAMNTEAFF. Full variable domain (rest looked up from reference TRBV5-4 and TRBJ1-1): ETGVTQSPTHLIKTRGQQVTLRCSSQSGHNTVSWYQQALGQGPQFIFQYYREEENGRGNFPPRFSGLQFPNYSSELNVNALELDDSALYLCASSLASGAMNTEAFFGQGTRLTVV.

In its sample, this clone was seen a few times. The chain is built from TRBV28 and TRBJ1-2; TRBD1 matches at 7 bases. Germline V gene data show CDR1 as MDHEN and CDR2 as SYDVKM. CDR3 length: 15 residues. Unmatched junction bases numbered 12, after V lost 7 bases and J lost 4 bases. The CDR3 spells CASTDAGQSTYGYTF. The CDR3, as DNA: TGTGCCAGCACCGACGCGGGACAGTCGACCTATGGCTACACCTTC.

CDR3 loop: CASSFGGGSTEAFF. As DNA, the CDR3 is TGTGCCAGCAGCTTTGGGGGAGGGAGCACTGAAGCTTTCTTT. The chain combines TRBV5-4 with TRBJ1-1; the D gene is possibly TRBD1 (5 bases). The CDR3 is 14 amino acids. V lost 2 bases and J lost 4, with 12 bases in between. Germline V gene lookup returns CDR1 SGHNT and CDR2 YYREEE (reference sequence).

This clone was counted only a few times. The rearrangement joins TRBV9 to TRBJ1-4; D possibly corresponds to TRBD1 (5 bases). CDR3 length: 16 residues. V lost 0 bases, J lost 0 bases, and 9 bases lay in between. Germline-derived CDR1 and CDR2 are SGDLS and YYNGEE. The CDR3 DNA reads TGTGCCAGCAGCGTAGGCGGGGGTGCAACTAATGAAAAACTGTTTTTT. It is translated as CASSVGGGATNEKLFF.

The gene calls are TRBV5-4 and TRBJ2-3, with a possible D match to TRBD2 (6 bases). There are 15 residues in the CDR3. Deletions cut 5 bases from V and 0 bases from J, with 13 bases between. In germline, CDR1 is SGHNT, CDR2 YYREEE (reference sequence). The CDR3 region is CASRRRDSSTDTQYF. As DNA, the CDR3 is TGTGCCAGCAGGCGTCGGGACTCGAGCACAGATACGCAGTATTTT.

This clone was seen a single time. V and J are TRBV30 and TRBJ1-5; 8 positions agree with TRBD1. Per germline, CDR1 GTSNPN and CDR2 SVGIG (reference sequence). The CDR3 contains 14 residues. The junction had 5 bases not matched to a gene; V was cut back by 5 bases and J by 2 bases. The CDR3 sequence is CAWGGQGGNQPQHF. CDR3 in DNA: TGTGCCTGGGGCGGACAGGGAGGCAATCAGCCCCAGCATTTT. The full variable domain, its missing parts supplied by reference TRBV30 and TRBJ1-5, is SQTIHQWPATLVQPVGSPLSLECTVEGTSNPNLYWYRQAAGRGLQLLFYSVGIGQISSEVPQNLSASRPQDRQFILSSKKLLLSDSGFYLCAWGGQGGNQPQHFGDGTRLSIL.

In its sample, this clone was seen a few times. The genes are TRBV7-2 and TRBJ2-2; D is possibly TRBD2 (6 bases). Per germline, CDR1 SGHTA and CDR2 FQGNSA. The V and J ends lost 5 bases and 1 base respectively, with 17 bases between them. The CDR3 has 17 residues. The DNA for the CDR3 is TGTGCCAGCAGCCCGGACTCGGGGCGGGGGAACACCGGGGAGCTGTTTTTT. Protein product: CASSPDSGRGNTGELFF.

This sequence joins TRBV5-1 and TRBJ1-2, with D possibly matching TRBD1 (6 bases). Germline CDR1 and CDR2: SGHRS and YFSETQ. The CDR3 loop spans 14 amino acids. V was trimmed by 3 bases and J by 8 bases, leaving 17 bases between them. CDR3 loop: CASSSQGSSDGYTF. The CDR3 nucleotides read TGCGCCAGCAGCTCTCAGGGGTCCTCCGACGGCTACACCTTC.

The chain employs TRBV5-4 and TRBJ1-2; D perhaps matches TRBD1 (6 bases). The germline V gene has CDR1 SGHNT and CDR2 YYREEE (reference sequence). This CDR3 spans 15 amino acids. V lost 3 bases and J 8 bases, leaving 20 bases between the germline ends. This CDR3 reads CASSSPTGSKRGYTF. CDR3 nucleotides: TGTGCCAGCAGCTCCCCGACAGGATCAAAGCGAGGCTACACCTTC.

The chain combines TRBV10-3 with TRBJ1-1; D is possibly TRBD1 (5 bases). V was cut by 3 bases and J by 0 bases, with 11 bases left in between. Germline V gene lookup returns CDR1 ENHRY and CDR2 SYGVKD. The CDR3 runs to 15 residues. The CDR3 region has the DNA TGTGCCATCAGTGATTGGGGACGGATGAACACTGAAGCTTTCTTT. Residues: CAISDWGRMNTEAFF.

This chain joins TRBV18 and TRBJ2-3; D tentatively reads TRBD1 or TRBD2 (5 bases each). This CDR3 contains 13 residues. Between the trimmed V and J ends, which lost 6 bases and 6 bases, there was a span of 13 bases. Germline CDR1 KGHSH, CDR2 LQKENI. CDR3 nucleotide sequence: TGTGCCAGCTCCGGACAAGAGCGGGATACGCAGTATTTT. Protein: CASSGQERDTQYF.

V gene TRBV7-2 combines with J gene TRBJ2-3; 12 nucleotides agree with TRBD2. The length of the CDR3 is 16 residues. Germline V gene lookup returns CDR1 SGHTA and CDR2 FQGNSA. The J segment lost 5 bases and the V segment lost 2 bases, leaving 5 bases of the junction unmatched. CDR3 in DNA: TGTGCCAGCAGCTTACCCGAACTAGCGGGAGGAGATACGCAGTATTTT. As protein: CASSLPELAGGDTQYF.

The V gene is TRBV27, the J gene TRBJ2-3; D possibly corresponds to TRBD2 (5 bases). Germline lookup yields CDR1 MNHEY and CDR2 SMNVEV (reference sequence). This CDR3 spans 15 amino acids. Between the trimmed V and J ends, which lost 0 bases and 0 bases, there was a span of 7 bases. CDR3 in amino acids: CASSLSWTSTDTQYF. CDR3 coding DNA: TGTGCCAGCAGTTTATCCTGGACTAGCACAGATACGCAGTATTTT.

V is TRBV5-1 and J is TRBJ1-2; D perhaps matches TRBD1 (6 bases). Per the germline V gene, CDR1 is SGHRS and CDR2 is YFSETQ. Trimming pared 0 bases from V and 8 bases from J, leaving 11 bases between. The CDR3 is 13 residues long. CDR3 loop: CASSLVGAGGYTF. The CDR3 region has the DNA TGCGCCAGCAGCTTGGTGGGGGCTGGGGGCTACACCTTC.

The gene calls are TRBV7-2 and TRBJ1-6; the D gene is possibly TRBD1 (6 bases). Between the trimmed V and J ends, which lost 7 bases and 7 bases, there was a span of 17 bases. CDR1 and CDR2 from the germline V gene are SGHTA and FQGNSA. This CDR3 comprises 15 residues. Here the CDR3 reads CASTSRPGVNSPLHF. The CDR3 DNA is TGTGCCAGCACCTCTCGTCCAGGGGTGAATTCACCCCTCCACTTT.

The chain links TRBV5-5 to TRBJ2-7; the D gene is possibly TRBD1 (6 bases). CDR1 is SGHKS, CDR2 YYEKEE, per germline (reference sequence). V gave up 3 bases and J gave up 2 bases, with 9 bases separating them. The CDR3 extends over 13 amino acids. This chain's CDR3 is CASSSDSTYEQYF. The CDR3 bases are TGTGCCAGCAGCTCGGACAGTACCTACGAGCAGTACTTC.

The rearrangement links TRBV18 to TRBJ2-2; tentative D call: TRBD1 (5 bases). This CDR3 region has 15 residues. Trimming stripped 1 base from V and 2 bases from J, with 8 bases between. Germline CDR1 and CDR2: KGHSH and LQKENI. CDR3 loop: CASSPRQINTGELFF. In DNA form, the CDR3 reads TGTGCCAGCTCACCACGACAGATCAACACCGGGGAGCTGTTTTTT.

The rearrangement uses TRBV2 and TRBJ2-3, with D perhaps matching TRBD1 (6 bases). Trimming left V 1 base short and J 5 bases short, with 13 bases between. The CDR3 covers 15 residues. Germline-derived CDR1 and CDR2 are SNHLY and FYNNEI. The CDR3 is CASSEGPGQGDTQYF. The DNA for the CDR3 is TGTGCCAGCAGTGAAGGTCCGGGACAAGGAGATACGCAGTATTTT.

V gene TRBV27 combines with J gene TRBJ2-3; tentative D call: TRBD2 (5 bases). V lost 5 bases, J lost 0 bases, and 12 bases lay in between. This CDR3 is built from 15 residues. Germline V gives CDR1 MNHEY, CDR2 SMNVEV (reference sequence). CDR3 region: CASSRGGTSTDTQYF. The CDR3 nucleotides read TGTGCCAGCAGTCGTGGAGGAACTAGCACAGATACGCAGTATTTT.

This chain uses TRBV28 with TRBJ1-1; D is uncertain. Per germline, CDR1 MDHEN and CDR2 SYDVKM. CDR3 length: 11 residues. The ends were cut back, 10 bases at V and 1 base at J, with 7 bases in the middle. In nucleotides, the CDR3 is TGTGCCACCGACACGAACACTGAAGCTTTCTTT. It encodes CATDTNTEAFF.

The chain combines TRBV2 with TRBJ2-7, with TRBD2 identical over 11 bases. The germline V gene has CDR1 SNHLY and CDR2 FYNNEI. V lost 0 bases and J lost 3; bases outside the gene matches: 4. The CDR3 consists of 16 residues. The CDR3, as DNA: TGTGCCAGCAGTGAAGCACTAGCGGGAGTCAACTACGAGCAGTACTTC. It specifies CASSEALAGVNYEQYF.